These 5 T cell receptor beta chains were all obtained from the same sample, sequenced in a study of T cells in localized non-small cell lung cancer. Profiling relied on immunoSEQ multiplex PCR, and the TCRdb table lists in-frame clones only, not all of them. The data contain around 69,000 clones, 90% of them singletons. The sample consisted of peripheral blood, taken before any cancer treatment. The source of these receptors is a woman aged 35-70 years with stage I lung adenocarcinoma.

The count of this clone is one. The CDR3, as DNA: TGTGCCAGTAGTAAAGTGGGCGGGAGTCGCACAGATACGCAGTATTTT. It is translated as CASSKVGGSRTDTQYF. V is TRBV19 and J is TRBJ2-3; 7 bases match TRBD2. This CDR3 is 16 amino acids long. Per the germline V gene, CDR1 is LNHDA and CDR2 is SQIVND (reference sequence). V dropped 4 bases and J dropped 1; count of bases not matched to a gene: 8.

The J gene is TRBJ2-2, the V gene TRBV12-5, with D uncertain. CDR3 length: 13 amino acids. The germline V and J ends were trimmed by 1 base and 7 bases, with 7 bases remaining between them. The germline V gene encodes CDR1 LGHNT and CDR2 FRNRAP. The CDR3 sequence is CASGLGRFGELFF. The DNA of the CDR3 is TGTGCTAGTGGTTTGGGACGGTTCGGGGAGCTGTTTTTT. Filled out from reference TRBV12-5 and TRBJ2-2, the complete variable domain reads DARVTQTPRHKVTEMGQEVTMRCQPILGHNTVFWYRQTMMQGLELLAYFRNRAPLDDSGMPKDRFSAEMPDATLATLKIQPSEPRDSAVYFCASGLGRFGELFFGEGSRLTVL.

The chain carries TRBV6-1 and TRBJ2-7; TRBD2 matches 7 bases. V was clipped by 3 bases and J by 5 bases; unmatched bases: 4. The CDR3 covers 13 residues. Per germline, CDR1 MNHNS and CDR2 SASEGT. This CDR3 is CASSEPRGDEQYF. The DNA of the CDR3 is TGTGCCAGCAGTGAGCCCCGGGGGGACGAGCAGTACTTC.

The chain uses TRBV19 and TRBJ1-2; 7 bases line up with TRBD1. Germline CDR1 LNHDA, CDR2 SQIVND (reference sequence). V lost 5 bases to trimming and J lost 0 bases; unmatched junction nucleotides: 6. The CDR3 contains 15 residues. CDR3 in amino acids: CASSWDSNSNYGYTF. The CDR3 bases are TGTGCCAGTAGTTGGGACAGCAATTCTAACTATGGCTACACCTTC.

The chain uses TRBV7-9 and TRBJ1-1; D remains unclear. This CDR3 spans 14 amino acids. Trimming pared 5 bases from V and 3 bases from J, leaving 13 bases between. Germline CDR1 SEHNR, CDR2 FQNEAQ (reference sequence). The CDR3 is CASSVTALDTEAFF. The CDR3 DNA is TGTGCCAGCAGCGTAACCGCTCTGGACACTGAAGCTTTCTTT.